The source of this T cell receptor beta chain is a study of blood T cell repertoires in COVID-19. About the research overall: Italy, Spain and the United States were the sources of the convalescent and acute COVID-19 samples. T cells, B-cell-depleted T cells, or PBMCs supplied cDNA or gDNA.

Per germline, CDR1 PRHDT and CDR2 FYEKMQ (reference sequence). The CDR3 totals 18 residues. Trimming at V came to 0 bases and at J to 5 bases, leaving 9 bases not matched to a gene. As processed by the authors: Estimated nucleated cell counts came from reference gene primer amplification. Using immunoSEQ multiplex PCR, the repertoire was profiled, and TCRdb retains in-frame clones only, with some absent. V and J calls and clone size are given by that table; D and trimming were obtained from the DNA. The table lists about 320,000 clones, just under 90% of them singletons, with roughly 10% in the top ten.

The chain combines TRBV13 with TRBJ2-1; the match to TRBD2 covers 11 bases. Sequenced sample: peripheral blood. This TCR came from a woman in her thirties with COVID-19, enrolled during active disease. CDR3 in amino acids: CASSLGALAGGGNNEQFF. CDR3 in DNA: TGTGCCAGCAGCTTAGGCGCTCTAGCGGGGGGCGGAAACAATGAGCAGTTCTTC.